This TCR beta chain was profiled in a study of blood T cell repertoires in COVID-19. On the study more broadly: Acute-phase and convalescent COVID-19 samples originated in the United States, Italy and Spain.

Clones were sequenced by immunoSEQ multiplex PCR, and TCRdb holds only the in-frame ones, with some missing. The table lists roughly 180,000 clones, 86% of them singletons. Trimming removed 7 bases from V and 4 bases from J; junction bases left unmatched: 17. Germline V lookup: CDR1 LNHDA, CDR2 SQIVND (reference sequence). The CDR3 is 17 amino acids. The chain is built from TRBV19 and TRBJ1-1, with 8 nucleotides matching TRBD1. Sequenced: peripheral blood. The clonotype originates from a man between 18 and 35 years old with acute or convalescent COVID-19. CDR3 sequence: CASTQSDRVKAGTEAFF. Here the CDR3 DNA reads TGTGCCAGTACCCAATCGGACAGGGTAAAGGCGGGCACTGAAGCTTTCTTT. Drawing the rest from reference TRBV19 and TRBJ1-1, the complete variable domain is DGGITQSPKYLFRKEGQNVTLSCEQNLNHDAMYWYRQDPGQGLRLIYYSQIVNDFQKGDIAEGYSVSREKKESFPLTVTSAQKNPTAFYLCASTQSDRVKAGTEAFFGQGTRLTVV.